The subject of this entry is one TCR beta chain. The entry originates in a study of identical twins. With template switching, a universal primer site was added, and the cDNA carried unique molecular identifiers. One entry per CDR3 protein, called by TCRdb with MiXCR from the 5' RACE reads. The profile covers some 1,700,000 distinct CDR3 sequences, with under 35% appearing a single time and under 0.35% taken by the ten largest. Everyone who gave samples was a healthy Caucasian. The sequenced sample was cord blood. The TCR comes from a newborn girl in good health.

CDR3 coding DNA: TGTGCCAGCAGTTACCTTGAGACAAGTGGCTACACCTTC. Protein product: CASSYLETSGYTF. The chain employs TRBV6-6 and TRBJ1-2, with D uncertain. Deletions cut 2 bases from V and 7 bases from J, with 11 bases between. The CDR3 runs to 13 residues. Germline CDR1 and CDR2: MNHNY and SVGAGI (reference sequence).